Presented here are 8 T cell receptor beta chains from one specimen sequenced in a study of blood T cells in healthy people across ages. A second PCR, run for about 7 to 12 cycles, used a sample-barcoded 5' primer plus a J-beta primer mix. TCRdb ran MiXCR on the 5' RACE reads and lists one entry per CDR3 protein. The table has about 1.1 million distinct CDR3 sequences, 35% to 40% seen once. What was sequenced was blood. Receptors were obtained from a man younger than 35 in good health.

The table lists this clonotype with a few counts. The rearrangement links TRBV25-1 to TRBJ2-7, with D perhaps given as TRBD1 or TRBD2 (5 bases each). Trimming took off 7 bases at V and 3 bases at J, with 25 bases between the two ends. The CDR3 runs 17 residues. Germline CDR1 MGHDK, CDR2 SYGVNS. This CDR3 is CASNRGLRGRDGYEQYF. CDR3 nucleotides: TGTGCCAGCAATCGGGGTTTACGGGGACGGGACGGCTACGAGCAGTACTTC.

This clonotype was seen ten or more times. Germline is not matched at one junction end, which may reflect a read error. J is TRBJ1-5 and V is TRBV27; the match to TRBD1 covers 7 bases. CDR1 and CDR2 (germline): MNHEY, SMNVEV (reference sequence). The CDR3 loop spans 14 amino acids. The CDR3 protein is CASSQGQGNQPQHF. For the CDR3, the DNA is TGCGCCAGCAGCCAAGGACAGGGCAATCAGCCCCAGCATTTT.

J is TRBJ2-2 and V is TRBV20-1; D remains unclear. The CDR3 consists of 13 residues. V dropped 4 bases and J dropped 3 bases, with 9 bases sitting between them. Germline V gene data show CDR1 as DFQATT and CDR2 as SNEGSKA (reference sequence). CDR3 DNA: TGCAGTGCTAAGGGCATGGACACCGGGGAGCTGTTTTTT. This translates into CSAKGMDTGELFF.

The chain employs TRBV4-3 and TRBJ1-5, with 9 bases fitting TRBD1. Germline loops: CDR1 LGHNA, CDR2 YSLEER. The CDR3 extends over 22 amino acids. V shed 4 bases, J shed 0 bases, and the junction held 22 bases outside the gene matches. Here the CDR3 DNA reads TGCGCCAGCAGCCGGGACCTCGGGATTTCCGGGACAGGGTTTTATAGCAATCAGCCCCAGCATTTT. Its protein product is CASSRDLGISGTGFYSNQPQHF.

In its sample, this clonotype was seen a few times. The gene calls are TRBV6-2 or TRBV6-3 and TRBJ2-2; D is unclear. The V and J ends lost 1 base and 1 base respectively, with 1 base between them. Germline V gives CDR1 MNHEY, CDR2 SVGEGT. The length of the CDR3 is 13 residues. CDR3 loop: CASSYLNTGELFF. For the CDR3, the DNA is TGTGCCAGCAGTTACTTGAACACCGGGGAGCTGTTTTTT.

This clonotype has more than one count but fewer than ten. The chain joins TRBV6-6 to TRBJ1-5; 8 bases fit TRBD1. This CDR3 has 17 residues. V shed 0 bases and J 7 bases; nucleotides not matched to a gene: 11. In germline, CDR1 is MNHNY, CDR2 SVGAGI (reference sequence). This CDR3 reads CASSYSGRGRHSQPQHF. The CDR3 coding sequence is TGTGCCAGCAGTTACTCGGGCAGGGGGCGTCACAGCCAGCCCCAGCATTTT.

This clonotype was seen a few times. The V call is TRBV20-1, the J call TRBJ2-1, with TRBD2 as a possible D gene (5 bases). Trimming took 5 bases from V and 9 from J, leaving 20 bases between them. CDR3 length: 14 amino acids. In germline, CDR1 is DFQATT, CDR2 SNEGSKA (reference sequence). The CDR3, as DNA: TGCAGTGCTCCTAAAACCGGACTCATTGGTGAGCAGTTCTTC. Translating gives CSAPKTGLIGEQFF.

This clonotype was counted a few times. The chain links TRBV9 to TRBJ2-7, with D perhaps matching TRBD2 (5 bases). Germline CDR1 and CDR2: SGDLS and YYNGEE. The CDR3 runs 16 residues. V lost 0 bases and J 0 bases, leaving 13 bases between the germline ends. The chain's CDR3 is CASSVGPSRDSYEQYF. The CDR3 bases are TGTGCCAGCAGCGTAGGTCCTAGCCGTGACTCCTACGAGCAGTACTTC.